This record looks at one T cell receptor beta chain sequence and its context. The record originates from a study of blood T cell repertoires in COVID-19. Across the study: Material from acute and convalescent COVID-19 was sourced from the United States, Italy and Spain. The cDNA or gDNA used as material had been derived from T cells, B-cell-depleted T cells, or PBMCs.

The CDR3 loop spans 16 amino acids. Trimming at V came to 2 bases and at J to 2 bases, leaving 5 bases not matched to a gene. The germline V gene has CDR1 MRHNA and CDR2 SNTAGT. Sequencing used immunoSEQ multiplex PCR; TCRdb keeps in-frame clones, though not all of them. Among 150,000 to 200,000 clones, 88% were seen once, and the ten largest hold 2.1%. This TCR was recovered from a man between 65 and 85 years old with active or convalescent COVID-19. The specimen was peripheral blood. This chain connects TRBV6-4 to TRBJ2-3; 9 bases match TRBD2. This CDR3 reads CASSDTWTSDTDTQYF. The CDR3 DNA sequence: TGTGCCAGCAGTGACACCTGGACTAGCGACACAGATACGCAGTATTTT.